Shown below are 17 T cell receptor beta chains from a single sample sequenced in a study of T cells in Graves' hyperthyroidism and ophthalmopathy. What was amplified from RNA transcripts were TCR beta CDR3 regions. The HTBI set primed first-round TCR CDR3 RT-PCR. TCRdb redid the calling of the multiplex PCR reads with MiXCR, one entry per CDR3 protein. The profile shows about 270,000 distinct CDR3 sequences, about 25% of them singletons. The sequencing input was blood. All receptors derive from a man aged 40-50 years with Graves' hyperthyroidism that later progressed to Graves' ophthalmopathy.

The CDR3 nucleotides read TGTGCCAGCAGTATTACAGGCCTTCTAGATGGCTACACCTTC. It is translated as CASSITGLLDGYTF. This rearrangement joins TRBV6-1 to TRBJ1-2, with D perhaps matching TRBD1 (5 bases). This CDR3 contains 14 residues. Trimming took off 5 bases at V and 6 bases at J, with 16 bases between the two ends. The germline CDR1 and CDR2 sequences are MNHNS and SASEGT.

About this clonotype: A single base separates this from a much larger clone, so it may be a read error. The chain employs TRBV20-1 and TRBJ2-7, with 7 bases that match TRBD2. Germline lookup yields CDR1 DFQATT and CDR2 SNEGSKA (reference sequence). V dropped 4 bases and J dropped 1; count of bases not matched to a gene: 1. The CDR3 runs to 12 residues. CDR3 bases: TGCAGTGCTATGGGGGGGTCCTACGAGCAGTACTTC. It yields the protein CSAMGGSYEQYF.

At least ten counts were recorded for this clonotype. The J gene is TRBJ1-2, the V gene TRBV7-8, with unresolved D. Between the trimmed V and J ends, which lost 3 bases and 2 bases, there was a span of 13 bases. The CDR3 consists of 15 residues. Germline CDR1 and CDR2: SGHVS and FQNEAQ. Here the CDR3 DNA reads TGTGCCAGCAGCTTCATTAGCATATTGAACTATGGCTACACCTTC. Encoded protein: CASSFISILNYGYTF.

The rearrangement uses TRBV28 and TRBJ1-1; perhaps TRBD1 as D (5 bases). The V end was cut by 6 bases, the J end by 11 bases, with 13 bases between. Germline V CDR1 and CDR2: MDHEN, SYDVKM. The CDR3 spans 11 residues. CDR3 nucleotides: TGTGCCAGCAGCCGGAGGGGCGATGCTTTCTTT. Protein sequence: CASSRRGDAFF.

This clonotype occurred a few times. This chain connects TRBV11-2 to TRBJ1-5; 12 nucleotides agree with TRBD1. The CDR3 sequence is 17 residues long. The germline gives CDR1 SGHAT, CDR2 FQNNGV. Trimming at V came to 1 base and at J to 1 base, leaving 2 bases not matched to a gene. DNA of the CDR3: TGTGCCAGCAGCTTAGGGGACAGGGGGCAGAGCAATCAGCCCCAGCATTTT. Its protein product is CASSLGDRGQSNQPQHF.

There are many counts of this clonotype. The chain has TRBV7-9 and TRBJ2-7; D gene unclear. Trimming shortened V by 5 bases and J by 4 bases, and 15 bases separated the two germline ends. The CDR3 is 14 residues long. Germline CDR1 is SEHNR and CDR2 is FQNEAQ (reference sequence). CDR3 in DNA: TGTGCCAGCAGCCCCCTGGCTGGATCTTACGAGCAGTACTTC. This codes for CASSPLAGSYEQYF. Filled out from reference TRBV7-9 and TRBJ2-7, the complete variable domain reads DTGVSQNPRHKITKRGQNVTFRCDPISEHNRLYWYRQTLGQGPEFLTYFQNEAQLEKSRLLSDRFSAERPKGSFSTLEIQRTEQGDSAMYLCASSPLAGSYEQYFGPGTRLTVT.

The V call is TRBV28, the J call TRBJ1-2; D is possibly TRBD1 (5 bases). The V and J ends lost 4 bases and 0 bases respectively, with 15 bases between them. The CDR3 loop spans 16 amino acids. Germline assignment: CDR1 MDHEN and CDR2 SYDVKM. The CDR3 loop is CASSSYRDAPNYGYTF. Here the CDR3 DNA reads TGTGCCAGCAGTTCCTACCGGGACGCGCCTAACTATGGCTACACCTTC.

The genes are TRBV20-1 and TRBJ1-5; no reliable D call. The V gene lost 0 bases and the J gene lost 4 bases, with 10 bases spanning the gap. Germline-derived CDR1 and CDR2 are DFQATT and SNEGSKA (reference sequence). This CDR3 contains 14 residues. The chain's CDR3 is CSARDQPGNQPQHF. CDR3 bases: TGCAGTGCTAGAGATCAGCCGGGTAATCAGCCCCAGCATTTT.

This clonotype was observed at least ten times. The chain joins TRBV19 to TRBJ2-2; TRBD2 matches at 10 bases. Germline V lookup: CDR1 LNHDA, CDR2 SQIVND (reference sequence). The CDR3 sequence is 17 residues long. V was clipped by 4 bases and J by 6 bases; unmatched bases: 11. In DNA form, the CDR3 reads TGTGCCAGTAGTACCATAGCGGGAGGTCATAACGCCGGGGAGCTGTTTTTT. This gives the protein CASSTIAGGHNAGELFF. The entire variable domain, with the rest obtained from reference TRBV19 and TRBJ2-2, is as follows: DGGITQSPKYLFRKEGQNVTLSCEQNLNHDAMYWYRQDPGQGLRLIYYSQIVNDFQKGDIAEGYSVSREKKESFPLTVTSAQKNPTAFYLCASSTIAGGHNAGELFFGEGSRLTVL.

The chain links TRBV6-1 to TRBJ2-2; 7 bases are shared with TRBD2. This CDR3 contains 15 residues. Germline CDR1 MNHNS, CDR2 SASEGT. After removal of 6 bases from V and 6 bases from J, the junction contained 10 bases not matched to a gene. The CDR3 region has the DNA TGTGCCAGCAGGACGCACTTGGGGGGGGCCGGGGAGCTGTTTTTT. This translates into CASRTHLGGAGELFF.

This clonotype was counted a single time. The CDR3 reads CASKTRKQETQYF. The CDR3 bases are TGTGCCAGCAAGACCCGAAAGCAAGAGACCCAGTACTTC. The chain uses TRBV6-2 or TRBV6-3 and TRBJ2-5; no clear D. With 7 bases removed from V and 2 bases from J, the gap between germline ends came to 11 bases. Germline CDR1 MNHEY, CDR2 SVGEGT. This CDR3 is 13 amino acids long.

This clonotype was counted ten times or more. V usage is TRBV28 and J usage is TRBJ2-2; D perhaps matches TRBD2 (5 bases). V lost 2 bases and J lost 7, with 11 bases in between. This CDR3 spans 14 amino acids. Germline CDR1 reads MDHEN; CDR2 reads SYDVKM. The CDR3, as DNA: TGTGCCAGCAGTTTAAGCGGTAGGAACGGGGAGCTGTTTTTT. It codes for CASSLSGRNGELFF.

The sample holds many counts of this clonotype. The chain combines TRBV6-5 with TRBJ2-7; 10 bases agree with TRBD1. The trim removed 2 bases at V and 6 bases at J, leaving 7 bases unmatched. Germline values: CDR1 MNHEY, CDR2 SVGAGI. The CDR3 covers 15 residues. As DNA, the CDR3 is TGTGCCAGCAGTTACGGGGGGACAGGGGCGGGCGAGCAGTACTTC. It is translated as CASSYGGTGAGEQYF.

This clonotype was counted ten times or more. This chain uses TRBV14 with TRBJ1-3; D uncertain. The germline gives CDR1 SGHDN, CDR2 FVKESK. V lost 5 bases and J 9 bases, leaving 14 bases between the germline ends. The length of the CDR3 is 13 residues. CDR3 in amino acids: CASSYSSLGTIYF. CDR3 sequence (DNA): TGTGCCAGCAGCTACAGCTCTTTGGGCACCATATATTTT.

This clonotype was counted only a few times. The chain combines TRBV24-1 with TRBJ2-2; TRBD1 aligns across 7 bases. The germline V gene encodes CDR1 KGHDR and CDR2 SFDVKD. The V segment lost 4 bases and the J segment 2 bases; nucleotides outside the gene matches: 9. The CDR3 totals 17 residues. The CDR3: CATSEPRGTENTGELFF. As DNA, the CDR3 is TGTGCCACCAGTGAGCCCAGGGGGACCGAAAACACCGGGGAGCTGTTTTTT.

This rearrangement joins TRBV28 to TRBJ1-1; D remains unclear. The CDR3 has 14 amino acids. The germline CDR1 and CDR2 sequences are MDHEN and SYDVKM. Trimming removed 5 bases at V and 6 bases at J, with 16 bases between. The CDR3: CASSERRAWAEAFF. In DNA form, the CDR3 reads TGTGCCAGCAGTGAGAGGCGAGCATGGGCTGAAGCTTTCTTT.

The chain links TRBV19 to TRBJ1-1; TRBD1 is a possible D gene (5 bases). V was clipped by 5 bases and J by 0 bases, with 7 bases between them. This CDR3 spans 13 amino acids. CDR1 and CDR2 (germline): LNHDA, SQIVND (reference sequence). The CDR3: CASSGQVNTEAFF. DNA for the CDR3: TGTGCCAGTAGTGGACAAGTGAACACTGAAGCTTTCTTT.